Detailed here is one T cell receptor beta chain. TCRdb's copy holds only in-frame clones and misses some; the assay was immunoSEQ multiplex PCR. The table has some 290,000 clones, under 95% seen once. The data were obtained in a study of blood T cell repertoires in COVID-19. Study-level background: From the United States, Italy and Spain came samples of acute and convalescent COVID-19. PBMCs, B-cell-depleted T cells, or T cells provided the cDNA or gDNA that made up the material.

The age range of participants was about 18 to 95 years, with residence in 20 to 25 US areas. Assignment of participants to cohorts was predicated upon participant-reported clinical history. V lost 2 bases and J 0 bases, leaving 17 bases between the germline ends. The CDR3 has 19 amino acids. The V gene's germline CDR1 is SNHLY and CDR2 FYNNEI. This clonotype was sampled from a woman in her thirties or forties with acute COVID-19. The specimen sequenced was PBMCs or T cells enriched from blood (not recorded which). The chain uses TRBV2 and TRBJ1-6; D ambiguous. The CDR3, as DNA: TGTGCCAGCAGTGAAAGTCGCGGTTACGGGGTCTCCTATAATTCACCCCTCCACTTT. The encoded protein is CASSESRGYGVSYNSPLHF.